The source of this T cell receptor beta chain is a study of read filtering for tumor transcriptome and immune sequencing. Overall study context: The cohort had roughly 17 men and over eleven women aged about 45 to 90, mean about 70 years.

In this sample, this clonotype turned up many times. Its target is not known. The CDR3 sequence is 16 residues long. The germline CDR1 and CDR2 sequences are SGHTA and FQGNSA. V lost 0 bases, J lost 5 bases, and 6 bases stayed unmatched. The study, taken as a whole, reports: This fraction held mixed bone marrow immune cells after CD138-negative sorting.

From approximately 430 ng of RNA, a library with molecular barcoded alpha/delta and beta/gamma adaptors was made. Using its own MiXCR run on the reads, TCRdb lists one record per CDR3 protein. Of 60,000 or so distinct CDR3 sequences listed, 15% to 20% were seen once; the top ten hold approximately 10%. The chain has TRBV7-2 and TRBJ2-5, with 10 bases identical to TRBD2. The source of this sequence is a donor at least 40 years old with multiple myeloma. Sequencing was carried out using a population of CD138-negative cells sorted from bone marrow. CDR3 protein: CASSLAPLAGVETQYF. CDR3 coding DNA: TGTGCCAGCAGCTTAGCACCCCTAGCGGGAGTGGAGACCCAGTACTTC. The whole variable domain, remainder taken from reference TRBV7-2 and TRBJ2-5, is GAGVSQSPSNKVTEKGKDVELRCDPISGHTALYWYRQSLGQGLEFLIYFQGNSAPDKSGLPSDRFSAERTGGSVSTLTIQRTQQEDSAVYLCASSLAPLAGVETQYFGPGTRLLVL.